This T cell receptor (beta chain) comes out of a study of cytomegalovirus exposure and HLA in healthy donors. Regarding the study as a whole: Later on, an analysis found that several of the most significant clusters appeared to be linked to common viral pathogens, which included parvovirus B19. The study found most TCR sequences rare, yet found some public TCRs in many donors. Highly shared sequence variants in one cluster were likely a sequencing artifact.

At collection, donors were nominally healthy, but unrecorded immune exposures were probable. A multiplex PCR was run with 60 Vbeta primers and 13 Jbeta primers. TCRdb keeps only in-frame clones here, not all; method: immunoSEQ multiplex PCR. The sample carries 160,000 or so clones, approximately 81% recorded once. This CDR3 is built from 16 residues. Trimming took 4 bases from V and 2 from J, leaving 18 bases between them. Germline CDR1 is MDHEN and CDR2 is SYDVKM. Comments on this clone: Antigen specificity is unknown.

The chain joins TRBV28 to TRBJ2-7, with D maybe TRBD2 (6 bases). The TCR was taken from a woman younger than 30 in good health and CMV-seronegative. Sequencing was done on a sample of PBMCs. The CDR3 DNA reads as TGTGCCAGCAGTTCCCCCGGGACTCCTCGGGCCTACGAGCAGTACTTC. As protein: CASSSPGTPRAYEQYF.